Following are 21 T cell receptor beta chains from one sample sequenced in a study of control samples from healthy donors and cancer patients. Method: immunoSEQ multiplex PCR; TCRdb's copy keeps in-frame clones and lacks some. This table holds more than 150,000 clones, roughly 92% found once. Sequencing was done on a sample of blood. The receptors derive from a woman in her twenties or thirties in good health.

The rearrangement links TRBV7-2 to TRBJ2-1; D possibly corresponds to TRBD2 (5 bases). The CDR3 length is 13 residues. The V gene's germline CDR1 is SGHTA and CDR2 FQGNSA. V lost 4 bases and J 9 bases, leaving 13 bases between the germline ends. In DNA form, the CDR3 reads TGTGCCAGCAGCTCGGACTTTGCCGGTGAGCAGTTCTTC. As protein: CASSSDFAGEQFF. Variable domain in full (rest from reference TRBV7-2 and TRBJ2-1): GAGVSQSPSNKVTEKGKDVELRCDPISGHTALYWYRQSLGQGLEFLIYFQGNSAPDKSGLPSDRFSAERTGGSVSTLTIQRTQQEDSAVYLCASSSDFAGEQFFGPGTRLTVL.

The CDR3 loop reads CASSTDTGGGELFF. The CDR3 coding sequence is TGTGCCAGCAGCACGGATACGGGAGGCGGGGAGCTGTTTTTT. The J gene is TRBJ2-2, the V gene TRBV5-6; TRBD2 aligns across 7 bases. The V and J ends lost 4 bases and 7 bases, in that order; junction bases with no gene match: 7. The CDR3 consists of 14 residues. Germline lookup yields CDR1 SGHDT and CDR2 YYEEEE.

This chain connects TRBV9 to TRBJ2-1; a weak D match, TRBD2 (6 bases). The CDR3 is made up of 16 amino acids. Deletions cut 0 bases from V and 3 bases from J, with 13 bases between. Germline CDR1 SGDLS, CDR2 YYNGEE. The CDR3 nucleotides read TGTGCCAGCAGCGTAGGCGGGGAGCCGATCTACAATGAGCAGTTCTTC. Translation gives CASSVGGEPIYNEQFF.

The genes are TRBV6-4 and TRBJ2-6; no reliable D call. Deletions cut 5 bases from V and 0 bases from J, with 5 bases between. The CDR3 is 14 amino acids. Germline V gives CDR1 MRHNA, CDR2 SNTAGT. CDR3 bases: TGTGCCAGCAGTAATGGCTCTGGGGCCAACGTCCTGACTTTC. Its protein product is CASSNGSGANVLTF.

The chain is built from TRBV7-9 and TRBJ1-1; D remains unclear. V dropped 9 bases and J dropped 13 bases, with 24 bases sitting between them. The CDR3 consists of 13 residues. CDR1 and CDR2 (germline): SEHNR, FQNEAQ (reference sequence). CDR3 in amino acids: CASSIDGPLKLFF. The CDR3 DNA reads TGTGCCAGTAGCATCGACGGGCCCTTGAAGCTTTTCTTT.

This chain joins TRBV19 and TRBJ1-1; a possible D gene is TRBD1 (5 bases). V lost 5 bases and J lost 1, with 11 bases in between. The CDR3 spans 14 residues. CDR1 and CDR2 from the germline V gene are LNHDA and SQIVND (reference sequence). As DNA, the CDR3 is TGTGCCAGTAGTCCCGTCGGGGGGAACACTGAAGCTTTCTTT. This translates into CASSPVGGNTEAFF.

The J gene is TRBJ1-1, the V gene TRBV19, with D perhaps matching TRBD1 (5 bases). The V end was cut by 10 bases, the J end by 1 base, with 10 bases between. The V gene's germline CDR1 is LNHDA and CDR2 SQIVND (reference sequence). This CDR3 has 12 amino acids. The CDR3 region has the DNA TGTGCCACCCGGGACGGGAACACTGAAGCTTTCTTT. Protein sequence: CATRDGNTEAFF.

The rearrangement links TRBV7-2 to TRBJ2-7; the D is unclear. The CDR3 totals 16 residues. V lost 1 base, J lost 6 bases, and 19 bases lay in between. Per germline, CDR1 SGHTA and CDR2 FQGNSA. This chain's CDR3 is CASSLDRVSLSSEQYF. Written as DNA, the CDR3 is TGTGCCAGCAGCTTAGATCGAGTGAGCCTCTCTTCCGAGCAGTACTTC.

The V and J genes are TRBV13 and TRBJ2-7; 7 nucleotides line up with TRBD2. Per germline, CDR1 PRHDT and CDR2 FYEKMQ (reference sequence). The CDR3 extends over 14 amino acids. The trim removed 0 bases at V and 7 bases at J, leaving 6 bases unmatched. CDR3 amino acids: CASSLGGRAMEQYF. The CDR3 DNA sequence: TGTGCCAGCAGCTTAGGTGGGAGGGCCATGGAGCAGTACTTC.

The gene calls are TRBV7-2 and TRBJ2-3; TRBD2 matches at 10 bases. The CDR3 covers 18 residues. Losses at the gene ends were 0 bases for V and 6 bases for J; bases not matched to a gene: 12. Per germline, CDR1 SGHTA and CDR2 FQGNSA. The CDR3 is CASSLASSGRAGTDTQYF. CDR3 coding DNA: TGTGCCAGCAGCTTAGCGTCGAGCGGGAGGGCCGGGACGGATACGCAGTATTTT. Full variable domain (outside the CDR3, taken from reference TRBV7-2 and TRBJ2-3): GAGVSQSPSNKVTEKGKDVELRCDPISGHTALYWYRQSLGQGLEFLIYFQGNSAPDKSGLPSDRFSAERTGGSVSTLTIQRTQQEDSAVYLCASSLASSGRAGTDTQYFGPGTRLTVL.

V is TRBV27 and J is TRBJ1-2; a possible D gene is TRBD1 (6 bases). Germline CDR1 and CDR2: MNHEY and SMNVEV (reference sequence). The CDR3 totals 16 residues. V was shortened by 2 bases and J by 1 base, with 14 bases between the two germline ends. CDR3 in DNA: TGTGCCAGCAGTTTAGGTCCGGGACAACTTAACTATGGCTACACCTTC. Amino acid sequence: CASSLGPGQLNYGYTF.

The chain is built from TRBV7-2 and TRBJ2-3, with 14 bases that match TRBD2. The CDR3 spans 15 residues. Losses at the gene ends were 4 bases for V and 7 bases for J; bases not matched to a gene: 4. The germline V gene has CDR1 SGHTA and CDR2 FQGNSA. Here the CDR3 DNA reads TGTGCCAGCAGCTGGGGGACTAGCGGGAGCTATACGCAGTATTTT. This encodes CASSWGTSGSYTQYF.

The chain uses TRBV29-1 and TRBJ2-1; D is undetermined. The CDR3 has 12 amino acids. Trimming removed 2 bases from V and 3 bases from J, with 5 bases in between. The germline V gene has CDR1 SQVTM and CDR2 ANQGSEA. CDR3 DNA: TGCAGCGTTGAAAGCCTCTACAATGAGCAGTTCTTC. Protein product: CSVESLYNEQFF.

The chain joins TRBV2 to TRBJ2-7, with TRBD1 matching over 9 bases. The length of the CDR3 is 15 residues. CDR1 is SNHLY and CDR2 is FYNNEI in the germline V gene. Trimming took 8 bases from V and 5 from J; bases not matched to a gene: 13. CDR3 protein: CASLIPGTGYHEQYF. The DNA of the CDR3 is TGTGCCAGCCTAATCCCCGGGACAGGGTACCACGAGCAGTACTTC.

The chain uses TRBV7-6 and TRBJ2-1, with 7 bases aligning to TRBD1. Germline CDR1 is SGHVS and CDR2 is FNYEAQ. V was clipped by 4 bases and J by 0 bases; unmatched bases: 12. The CDR3 runs to 18 residues. CDR3 loop: CASSSKSTGQPSYNEQFF. CDR3 DNA: TGTGCCAGCAGCTCCAAATCGACGGGACAGCCCTCCTACAATGAGCAGTTCTTC.

The CDR3 nucleotides read TGTGCCAGCAGTTTATATGGGGAGACCCAGTACTTC. Residues: CASSLYGETQYF. The rearrangement uses TRBV27 and TRBJ2-5; no firm D call. Deletions cut 1 base from V and 5 bases from J, with 5 bases between. CDR3 size: 12 residues. Germline CDR1 is MNHEY and CDR2 is SMNVEV (reference sequence).

V and J are TRBV11-1 and TRBJ2-7; 14 bases map to TRBD2. CDR1 is SGHAT, CDR2 FQDESV, per germline (reference sequence). The CDR3 spans 16 residues. Trimming removed 5 bases from V and 9 bases from J; junction bases left unmatched: 12. CDR3 nucleotides: TGTGCCAGCAGCAAGGGACTAGCGGGAGACTCCTTGGGGCAGTACTTC. It translates to CASSKGLAGDSLGQYF.

The J gene is TRBJ2-3, the V gene TRBV4-3; D may be TRBD2 (6 bases). Germline V gene data show CDR1 as LGHNA and CDR2 as YSLEER. With 3 bases removed from V and 1 base from J, the gap between germline ends came to 14 bases. The CDR3 has 16 amino acids. The CDR3 spells CASSQGSGRGTDTQYF. The CDR3 DNA reads as TGCGCCAGCAGCCAGGGTAGCGGACGGGGCACAGATACGCAGTATTTT.

J is TRBJ1-1 and V is TRBV28, with D unresolved. V was clipped by 6 bases and J by 7 bases, with 18 bases between them. The CDR3 loop spans 14 amino acids. Per germline, CDR1 MDHEN and CDR2 SYDVKM. CDR3 sequence: CASSKIALVSEAFF. CDR3 nucleotide sequence: TGTGCCAGCAGCAAAATCGCCCTGGTGAGTGAAGCTTTCTTT. Variable domain in full (rest from reference TRBV28 and TRBJ1-1): DVKVTQSSRYLVKRTGEKVFLECVQDMDHENMFWYRQDPGLGLRLIYFSYDVKMKEKGDIPEGYSVSREKKERFSLILESASTNQTSMYLCASSKIALVSEAFFGQGTRLTVV.

Only a few counts were recorded for this clone. This sequence joins TRBV6-1 and TRBJ2-5, with TRBD2 as a possible D gene (5 bases). Germline V gene sequence: CDR1 MNHNS, CDR2 SASEGT. Between the trimmed V and J ends, which lost 0 bases and 2 bases, there was a span of 7 bases. The CDR3 loop spans 14 amino acids. Written as DNA, the CDR3 is TGTGCCAGCAGTGAAGCGACTAAACAAGAGACCCAGTACTTC. It encodes CASSEATKQETQYF.

This sequence joins TRBV6-5 and TRBJ1-1; D not resolved. Germline V gene sequence: CDR1 MNHEY, CDR2 SVGAGI. Trimming stripped 5 bases from V and 4 bases from J, with 11 bases between. The CDR3 has 13 residues. The CDR3 nucleotides read TGTGCCAGCAGTCCCCCAGGAGGCACTGAAGCTTTCTTT. This translates into CASSPPGGTEAFF.